Presented here are 28 T cell receptor beta chains from one specimen sequenced in a study of cytomegalovirus exposure and HLA in healthy donors. The primer mix had 60 Vbeta and 13 Jbeta primers. This table comes from immunoSEQ multiplex PCR, and its TCRdb copy is limited to in-frame clones, with some not included. The sample has roughly 130,000 clones; 83% are singletons. The sample consisted of PBMCs. Receptors were obtained from a girl aged 2 to 9 in good health and CMV-seronegative.

There are a few counts of this clone. The genes are TRBV13 and TRBJ1-4; a possible D gene is TRBD1 (5 bases). CDR1 is PRHDT, CDR2 FYEKMQ, per germline (reference sequence). V gave up 3 bases and J gave up 0 bases, with 14 bases separating them. CDR3 size: 17 residues. CDR3 region: CASSLGGLLATNEKLFF. Written as DNA, the CDR3 is TGTGCCAGCAGCTTGGGGGGACTTCTCGCAACTAATGAAAAACTGTTTTTT.

V gene TRBV9 combines with J gene TRBJ1-1; 9 bases map to TRBD1. The ends lost 0 bases at V and 7 bases at J; junction bases unmatched: 10. CDR3 length: 16 residues. The V gene's germline CDR1 is SGDLS and CDR2 YYNGEE. The CDR3 DNA reads TGTGCCAGCAGCGTAGCTTATAACAGGGGGCAAGGTGAAGCTTTCTTT. Amino acids: CASSVAYNRGQGEAFF.

V is TRBV6-4 and J is TRBJ2-3, with 7 bases aligning to TRBD2. J lost 2 bases, V lost 2 bases, and 4 bases had no gene match. This CDR3 comprises 15 residues. CDR1 and CDR2 (germline): MRHNA, SNTAGT. The CDR3 sequence is CASSDGAGATDTQYF. The CDR3 nucleotides read TGTGCCAGCAGTGACGGGGCGGGAGCCACAGATACGCAGTATTTT.

This clone occurred once. The chain combines TRBV27 with TRBJ2-5; D might be TRBD2 (6 bases). The germline V gene has CDR1 MNHEY and CDR2 SMNVEV (reference sequence). Between the trimmed V and J ends, which lost 4 bases and 5 bases, there was a span of 20 bases. The length of the CDR3 is 16 residues. CDR3 sequence reads: CASSSSSDIREETQYF. CDR3 bases: TGTGCCAGCAGTTCCTCCTCGGACATACGGGAGGAGACCCAGTACTTC.

This clone was seen a few times. The chain carries TRBV27 and TRBJ2-7; 7 bases agree with TRBD2. Germline V CDR1 and CDR2: MNHEY, SMNVEV (reference sequence). This CDR3 spans 14 amino acids. V lost 6 bases and J lost 4; bases outside the gene matches: 9. The CDR3: CASRSAGVEYEQYF. The DNA for the CDR3 is TGTGCCAGCAGATCCGCGGGAGTGGAGTACGAGCAGTACTTC.

For the CDR3, the DNA is TGTGCCAGCAGCTTCACCGAGATGAACACCGGGGAGCTGTTTTTT. Protein: CASSFTEMNTGELFF. The chain combines TRBV7-9 with TRBJ2-2; D is uncertain. CDR3 length equals 15 residues. Germline loops: CDR1 SEHNR, CDR2 FQNEAQ (reference sequence). V was shortened by 3 bases and J by 1 base, with 9 bases between the two germline ends.

The chain couples TRBV19 to TRBJ2-1, with D tentatively TRBD1 (7 bases). Between the trimmed V and J ends, which lost 7 bases and 8 bases, there was a span of 18 bases. Germline loops: CDR1 LNHDA, CDR2 SQIVND (reference sequence). This CDR3 contains 14 residues. The CDR3 DNA is TGTGCCAGTACCTTAACAGGGGAGGTATATGAGCAGTTCTTC. Translated: CASTLTGEVYEQFF.

The rearrangement uses TRBV27 and TRBJ2-1; D is uncertain. Per germline, CDR1 MNHEY and CDR2 SMNVEV (reference sequence). CDR3 size: 14 residues. The ends were cut back, 3 bases at V and 0 bases at J, with 6 bases in the middle. CDR3 sequence: CASSLASSYNEQFF. Written as DNA, the CDR3 is TGTGCCAGCAGTTTGGCCTCCTCCTACAATGAGCAGTTCTTC.

This chain joins TRBV20-1 and TRBJ1-5; D is ambiguous. Trimming removed 0 bases at V and 9 bases at J, with 6 bases between. Per the germline V gene, CDR1 is DFQATT and CDR2 is SNEGSKA (reference sequence). CDR3 size: 11 residues. Here the CDR3 reads CSARESGPQHF. CDR3 DNA: TGCAGTGCTAGAGAATCAGGGCCCCAGCATTTT.

This sequence joins TRBV27 and TRBJ2-3, with TRBD1 as a possible D gene (5 bases). Germline assignment: CDR1 MNHEY and CDR2 SMNVEV (reference sequence). The CDR3 loop spans 14 amino acids. V was trimmed by 2 bases and J by 3 bases, leaving 9 bases between them. The CDR3 loop reads CASSLSGATDTQYF. In DNA, the CDR3 is TGTGCCAGCAGTTTAAGTGGGGCGACAGATACGCAGTATTTT.

This sequence joins TRBV7-2 and TRBJ2-1, with no clear D. Germline V lookup: CDR1 SGHTA, CDR2 FQGNSA. Trimming took 5 bases from V and 8 from J, leaving 13 bases between them. The CDR3 contains 13 residues. CDR3 nucleotide sequence: TGTGCCAGCAGCCCGAGGAGCTTAGATGAGCAGTTCTTC. Translating gives CASSPRSLDEQFF.

The chain recombines TRBV28 with TRBJ1-2, with TRBD1 matching over 8 bases. The germline CDR1 and CDR2 sequences are MDHEN and SYDVKM. CDR3 length: 12 residues. V lost 8 bases, J lost 4 bases, and 3 bases stayed unmatched. The CDR3 sequence: CASSGQGYGYTF. CDR3 DNA sequence: TGTGCCAGCTCCGGACAGGGCTATGGCTACACCTTC.

The chain combines TRBV6-6 with TRBJ2-3; D unresolved. Between the trimmed V and J ends, which lost 6 bases and 0 bases, there was a span of 4 bases. CDR3 length equals 12 residues. The germline gives CDR1 MNHNY, CDR2 SVGAGI (reference sequence). CDR3: CASSPSTDTQYF. CDR3 nucleotide sequence: TGTGCCAGCAGCCCTAGCACAGATACGCAGTATTTT.

The CDR3 coding sequence is TGTGCCAGCAGCTTCGTATCAGGGGGAACGGGCTACACCTTC. Its translation is CASSFVSGGTGYTF. The V and J genes are TRBV7-2 and TRBJ1-2, with 7 bases matching TRBD1. The CDR3 has 14 amino acids. The germline CDR1 and CDR2 sequences are SGHTA and FQGNSA. Trimming removed 3 bases from V and 8 bases from J; junction bases left unmatched: 9.

This chain's CDR3 is CASSSASGPTYEQYF. The CDR3 bases are TGCGCCAGCAGCTCAGCTAGCGGTCCCACCTACGAGCAGTACTTC. This chain connects TRBV5-1 to TRBJ2-7; 7 bases are a match to TRBD2. Germline V CDR1 and CDR2: SGHRS, YFSETQ. V was pared by 3 bases and J by 2 bases, with 8 bases of the junction left unmatched. The CDR3 covers 15 residues.

The V and J genes are TRBV16 and TRBJ2-7, with D tentatively TRBD1 (6 bases). The CDR3 extends over 16 amino acids. Germline V lookup: CDR1 KGHSY, CDR2 FQNENV. The ends were cut back, 4 bases at V and 6 bases at J, with 22 bases in the middle. As DNA, the CDR3 is TGTGCCAGCAGCCTCCAACAGGGTCCCCAGGCTGGCGAGCAGTACTTC. Encoded protein: CASSLQQGPQAGEQYF. Based on the CDR3 plus reference TRBV16 and TRBJ2-7, the full variable domain is GEEVAQTPKHLVRGEGQKAKLYCAPIKGHSYVFWYQQVLKNEFKFLISFQNENVFDETGMPKERFSAKCLPNSPCSLEIQATKLEDSAVYFCASSLQQGPQAGEQYFGPGTRLTVT.

V usage is TRBV10-3 and J usage is TRBJ1-2; 9 bases match TRBD1. Germline V gene sequence: CDR1 ENHRY, CDR2 SYGVKD. J was trimmed by 6 bases and V by 8 bases; bases with no gene match: 7. The length of the CDR3 is 13 residues. CDR3 sequence (DNA): TGTGCCATCGGCCTAGGGACAGGGAATGGCTACACCTTC. This encodes CAIGLGTGNGYTF.

This clone came up once. The rearrangement links TRBV10-2 to TRBJ1-2; no clear D gene. CDR1 and CDR2 from the germline V gene are WSHSY and SAAADI. V was trimmed by 1 base and J by 7 bases, leaving 10 bases between them. The CDR3 sequence is 13 residues long. CDR3 protein: CASSEFAGGGYTF. The CDR3 DNA sequence: TGCGCCAGCAGTGAGTTCGCAGGTGGTGGCTACACCTTC.

V usage is TRBV11-3 and J usage is TRBJ2-3; 9 bases fit TRBD2. Germline V gene lookup returns CDR1 SGHNT and CDR2 YENEEA. After removal of 4 bases from V and 3 bases from J, the junction contained 5 bases not matched to a gene. The CDR3 totals 15 residues. This chain's CDR3 is CASSSREGRTDTQYF. CDR3 DNA sequence: TGTGCCAGCAGCTCGCGGGAGGGCCGTACAGATACGCAGTATTTT.

The chain has TRBV28 and TRBJ1-1; 8 nucleotides agree with TRBD1. The CDR3 totals 14 residues. The germline V gene encodes CDR1 MDHEN and CDR2 SYDVKM. V lost 3 bases to trimming and J lost 2 bases; unmatched junction nucleotides: 2. In DNA, the CDR3 is TGTGCCAGCAGTTTCCAGGGGGCAAACACTGAAGCTTTCTTT. Its protein product is CASSFQGANTEAFF.

This chain connects TRBV19 to TRBJ1-5, with D perhaps TRBD1 (6 bases). Germline V lookup: CDR1 LNHDA, CDR2 SQIVND (reference sequence). The length of the CDR3 is 15 residues. V was pared by 10 bases and J by 7 bases, with 23 bases between. The CDR3 sequence is CATKGGGLTEQPQHF. CDR3 sequence (DNA): TGTGCCACTAAAGGGGGGGGGCTCACGGAACAGCCCCAGCATTTT.

J is TRBJ2-1 and V is TRBV28, with TRBD2 identical over 10 bases. Germline CDR1 and CDR2: MDHEN and SYDVKM. V lost 4 bases to trimming and J lost 2 bases; unmatched junction nucleotides: 5. The CDR3 has 16 residues. The CDR3 protein is CASSSSGLAPYNEQFF. The DNA of the CDR3 is TGTGCCAGCAGTTCCTCGGGACTAGCGCCCTACAATGAGCAGTTCTTC.

This clone was observed a few times. The chain has TRBV5-1 and TRBJ1-2; TRBD1 matches 8 bases. This CDR3 contains 13 residues. V lost 0 bases, J lost 10 bases, and 5 bases stayed unmatched. In germline, CDR1 is SGHRS, CDR2 YFSETQ. Written as DNA, the CDR3 is TGCGCCAGCAGCTTGGTACAGGGGGTCGACTACACCTTC. Protein: CASSLVQGVDYTF.

The gene calls are TRBV9 and TRBJ2-7; 8 bases line up with TRBD2. Losses at the gene ends were 0 bases for V and 3 bases for J; bases not matched to a gene: 5. Germline V CDR1 and CDR2: SGDLS, YYNGEE. CDR3 length: 15 amino acids. CDR3 sequence (DNA): TGTGCCAGCAGCGTAGGGGGAGCGGGGGACTACGAGCAGTACTTC. It encodes CASSVGGAGDYEQYF.

The V call is TRBV2, the J call TRBJ2-5; D is unclear. With 4 bases removed from V and 7 bases from J, the gap between germline ends came to 13 bases. The V gene's germline CDR1 is SNHLY and CDR2 FYNNEI. This CDR3 spans 13 amino acids. The CDR3 DNA is TGTGCCAGCAGTGGTGGTCCGCCGGTGACCCAGTACTTC. Protein: CASSGGPPVTQYF.

The V gene is TRBV7-2, the J gene TRBJ1-5; possible D gene TRBD1, 6 bases. Germline V lookup: CDR1 SGHTA, CDR2 FQGNSA. V lost 1 base and J lost 4, with 14 bases in between. This CDR3 is 16 amino acids long. CDR3 coding DNA: TGTGCCAGCAGCTTAGGGTGCAGGGGTCAGAATCAGCCCCAGCATTTT. As protein: CASSLGCRGQNQPQHF.

V and J are TRBV15 and TRBJ2-1; TRBD2 matches at 11 bases. Germline CDR1 and CDR2: LNHNV and YYDKDF (reference sequence). The junction had 11 bases not matched to a gene; V was cut back by 5 bases and J by 8 bases. This CDR3 has 16 residues. CDR3 amino acids: CATSGEGLAERDEQFF. CDR3 DNA sequence: TGTGCCACCAGCGGTGAGGGACTAGCGGAGCGGGATGAGCAGTTCTTC.

The chain has TRBV28 and TRBJ2-2; D may be TRBD1 (5 bases). This CDR3 is built from 16 residues. Germline assignment: CDR1 MDHEN and CDR2 SYDVKM. Trimming stripped 6 bases from V and 0 bases from J, with 14 bases between. The CDR3 is CASRRTRQTNTGELFF. CDR3 DNA: TGTGCCAGCAGGCGGACAAGACAGACGAACACCGGGGAGCTGTTTTTT.